These T cell receptor beta chains were read from a single sample in a study of OX40 agonist ivuxolimab in advanced cancers. Assay used: immunoSEQ multiplex PCR; TCRdb lists only in-frame clones, some missing. The table lists about 64,000 clones, roughly four fifths of them singletons, with just under 5% in the top ten. The sequencing here drew on CD4+ or CD8+ T cells sorted from blood, taken in a trial of the OX40 agonist ivuxolimab. Every receptor here comes from an adult with an advanced solid tumor such as melanoma, head and neck, liver or kidney cancer. Each CDR3 is given with its conserved first and last residue. The order of the fields is clone size, V gene, D gene, CDR3 length, J gene, CDR3 protein, CDR3 DNA. D genes are given only for firm matches. Size values are once, few and many counts, or a class for expanded clones, and some rows have none.

>-|TRBV5-6|TRBD2|16|TRBJ2-1
CASSLSSGRSYNEQFF
TGTGCCAGCAGCTTATCGAGCGGGAGATCCTACAATGAGCAGTTCTTC
>-|TRBV7-2|TRBD2|16|TRBJ2-5
CASSRAGAGGRETQYF
TGTGCCAGCAGCCGAGCCGGAGCGGGAGGTCGGGAGACCCAGTACTTC
>once|TRBV11-2|TRBD1|16|TRBJ1-4
CASKATGGATNEKLFF
TGTGCCAGCAAAGCTACAGGGGGCGCAACTAATGAAAAACTGTTTTTT
>-|TRBV6-5|TRBD2|16|TRBJ2-3
CASSYSLAGSSDTQYF
TGTGCCAGCAGTTACTCGCTAGCGGGGAGTTCAGATACGCAGTATTTT
>-|TRBV19|TRBD2|22|TRBJ2-2
CASSTYLTPNSGRAYHTGELFF
TGTGCCAGTAGTACCTACCTCACCCCGAATAGCGGGAGGGCCTATCACACCGGGGAGCTGTTTTTT
>-|TRBV11-2|-|12|TRBJ2-7
CASSSDRYEQYF
TGTGCCAGCAGCTCGGACCGGTACGAGCAGTACTTC
>-|TRBV2|TRBD1|15|TRBJ1-5
CASSRGQGRNQPQHF
TGTGCCAGCAGCCGAGGACAGGGACGGAATCAGCCCCAGCATTTT
>-|TRBV5-5|-|15|TRBJ1-3
CASSFGTNSGNTIYF
TGTGCCAGCAGCTTTGGGACGAACTCTGGAAACACCATATATTTT
>-|TRBV5-6|-|14|TRBJ1-2
CASSVDGTPYGYTF
TGTGCCAGCAGCGTCGATGGGACACCCTATGGCTACACCTTC
>-|TRBV29-1|-|13|TRBJ1-1
CSVAGQINTEAFF
TGCAGCGTTGCGGGGCAGATAAACACTGAAGCTTTCTTT
>-|TRBV7-3|TRBD1|15|TRBJ2-3
CASSFFGQATDTQYF
TGTGCCAGCAGCTTTTTTGGACAGGCCACAGATACGCAGTATTTT
>-|TRBV7-6|-|15|TRBJ2-7
CASSPRSGVGYEQYF
TGTGCCAGCAGCCCAAGGTCGGGAGTTGGTTACGAGCAGTACTTC
>-|TRBV4-1|-|15|TRBJ2-7
CASSQENPGDYEQYF
TGCGCCAGCAGCCAAGAGAACCCCGGAGATTACGAGCAGTACTTC
>few|TRBV5-6|-|13|TRBJ2-3
CASSLGGTDTQYF
TGTGCCAGCAGCTTGGGGGGAACAGATACGCAGTATTTT
>-|TRBV13|-|19|TRBJ1-3
CASSSTFGAGQSSGNTIYF
TGTGCCAGCAGCTCGACGTTTGGGGCCGGACAGAGCTCTGGAAACACCATATATTTT
>-|TRBV5-1|TRBD1|15|TRBJ2-2
CASIYGQGSPGELFF
TGCGCCAGCATATACGGACAGGGTAGTCCCGGGGAGCTGTTTTTT
>-|TRBV15|TRBD1|16|TRBJ1-2
CATSRYGTGTFDGYTF
TGTGCCACCAGCAGATACGGGACAGGCACCTTTGATGGCTACACCTTC
>-|TRBV10-3|TRBD1|14|TRBJ2-1
CAISGPTGYNEQFF
TGTGCCATCAGTGGTCCGACAGGGTACAATGAGCAGTTCTTC
>-|TRBV4-3|-|16|TRBJ1-3
CASSYAGAGAGNTIYF
TGCGCCAGCAGCTACGCGGGGGCAGGGGCTGGAAACACCATATATTTT
>once|TRBV6-1|TRBD1|15|TRBJ2-7
CASSETAGGYHEQYF
TGTGCCAGCAGTGAAACCGCAGGGGGCTATCACGAGCAGTACTTC
>-|TRBV5-5|-|14|TRBJ2-1
CASKILSSYNEQFF
TGTGCCAGCAAGATACTTAGCTCCTACAATGAGCAGTTCTTC
>once|TRBV19|TRBD1|13|TRBJ1-2
CASSVDRNYGYTF
TGTGCCAGTAGTGTGGACAGGAACTATGGCTACACCTTC
>-|TRBV6-6|-|15|TRBJ1-2
CASSLQGYGGYGYTF
TGTGCCAGCAGTTTACAGGGTTATGGGGGCTATGGCTACACCTTC
>-|TRBV5-6|-|15|TRBJ2-1
CASSFTGGRENEQFF
TGTGCCAGCAGCTTCACCGGGGGGCGCGAGAATGAGCAGTTCTTC
>-|TRBV5-1|TRBD2|17|TRBJ2-1
CASSLVPTSGRGHEQFF
TGCGCCAGCAGCTTGGTCCCGACTAGCGGGAGAGGCCATGAGCAGTTCTTC
>-|TRBV6-1|TRBD1|13|TRBJ1-2
CASSAGTGDKYRF
TGTGCCAGCAGTGCAGGGACAGGGGATAAATACCGCTTC
>-|TRBV30|TRBD2|14|TRBJ2-1
CAWSRGTSVTSPFF
TGTGCCTGGAGTAGGGGGACTAGCGTTACATCCCCGTTCTTC
>-|TRBV2|-|16|TRBJ2-7
CASSGDGFTLGYEQYF
TGTGCCAGCAGTGGGGACGGCTTCACCCTGGGCTACGAGCAGTACTTC
>-|TRBV19|TRBD2|17|TRBJ2-1
CASSSTTSGIVANEQFF
TGTGCCAGTAGTTCGACGACTAGCGGGATTGTAGCCAATGAGCAGTTCTTC
>-|TRBV7-9|TRBD2|16|TRBJ2-5
CASSPTSGGAEETQYF
TGTGCCAGCAGCCCAACTAGCGGGGGGGCCGAAGAGACCCAGTACTTC